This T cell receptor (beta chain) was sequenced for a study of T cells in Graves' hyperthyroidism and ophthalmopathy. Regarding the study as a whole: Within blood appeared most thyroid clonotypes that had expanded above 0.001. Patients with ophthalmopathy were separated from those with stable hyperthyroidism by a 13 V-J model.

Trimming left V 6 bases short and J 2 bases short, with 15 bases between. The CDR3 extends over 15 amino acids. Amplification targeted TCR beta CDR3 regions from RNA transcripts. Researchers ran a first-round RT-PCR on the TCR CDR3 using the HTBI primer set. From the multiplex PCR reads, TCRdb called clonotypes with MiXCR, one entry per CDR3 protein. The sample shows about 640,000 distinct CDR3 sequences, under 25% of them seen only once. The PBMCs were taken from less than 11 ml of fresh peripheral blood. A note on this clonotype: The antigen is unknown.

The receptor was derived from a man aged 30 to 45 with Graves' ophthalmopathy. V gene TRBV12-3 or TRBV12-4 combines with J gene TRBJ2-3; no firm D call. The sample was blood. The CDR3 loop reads CASRGYGYPTDTQYF. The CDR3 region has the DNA TGTGCCAGCAGGGGATACGGGTACCCCACAGATACGCAGTATTTT.